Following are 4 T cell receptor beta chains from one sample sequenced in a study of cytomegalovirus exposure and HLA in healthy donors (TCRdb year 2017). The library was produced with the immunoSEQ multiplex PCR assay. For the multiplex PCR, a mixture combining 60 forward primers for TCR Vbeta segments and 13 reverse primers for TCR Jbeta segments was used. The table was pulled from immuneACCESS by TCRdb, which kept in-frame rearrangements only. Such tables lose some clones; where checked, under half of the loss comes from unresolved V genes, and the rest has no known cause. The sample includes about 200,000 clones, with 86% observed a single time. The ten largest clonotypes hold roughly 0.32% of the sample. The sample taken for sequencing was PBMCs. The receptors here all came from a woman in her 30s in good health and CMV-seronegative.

The CDR3 region is CASTTTSGGPDTQYF. The CDR3 DNA sequence: TGTGCCAGCACCACGACTAGCGGGGGACCGGATACGCAGTATTTT. This chain links TRBV6-1 with TRBJ2-3; 12 bases line up with TRBD2. The CDR3 runs 15 residues. Germline CDR1 reads MNHNS; CDR2 reads SASEGT. V dropped 7 bases and J dropped 6; count of bases not matched to a gene: 8.

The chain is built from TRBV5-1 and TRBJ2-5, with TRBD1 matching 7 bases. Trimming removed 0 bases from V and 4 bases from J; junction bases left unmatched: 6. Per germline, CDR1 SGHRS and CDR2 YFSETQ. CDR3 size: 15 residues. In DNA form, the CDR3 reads TGCGCCAGCAGCTTGGCGGGGACAGCGCGAGAGACCCAGTACTTC. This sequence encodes CASSLAGTARETQYF.

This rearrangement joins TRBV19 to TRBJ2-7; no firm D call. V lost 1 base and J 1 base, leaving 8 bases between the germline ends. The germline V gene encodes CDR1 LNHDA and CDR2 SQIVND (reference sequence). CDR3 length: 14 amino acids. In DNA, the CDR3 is TGTGCCAGTAGTATAGCGGCAGGATCCTACGAGCAGTACTTC. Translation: CASSIAAGSYEQYF.

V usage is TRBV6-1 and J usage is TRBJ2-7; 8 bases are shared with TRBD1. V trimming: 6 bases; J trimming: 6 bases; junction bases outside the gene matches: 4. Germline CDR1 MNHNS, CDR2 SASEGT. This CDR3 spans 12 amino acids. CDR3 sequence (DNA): TGTGCCAGCAGCAAGGACAGGGCCGAGCAGTACTTC. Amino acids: CASSKDRAEQYF.